This T cell receptor (beta chain) was recovered during a study of blood T cell repertoires in COVID-19. Study at large: Samples taken during acute and convalescent COVID-19 were collected in the United States, Italy and Spain. PBMCs, B-cell-depleted T cells, or T cells provided the cDNA or gDNA that made up the material.

Enrolment of Seattle patients took place during active infection, and they were followed longitudinally. Assay: immunoSEQ multiplex PCR; the TCRdb copy retains only in-frame clones and omits some. Of around 340,000 clones in the sample, 75% to 90% were seen once. Germline CDR1 and CDR2: SGHTA and FQGNSA. V lost 4 bases to trimming and J lost 12 bases; unmatched junction nucleotides: 6. The length of the CDR3 is 13 residues. This rearrangement joins TRBV7-2 to TRBJ1-6, with 7 bases that match TRBD1. Specimen: peripheral blood. This receptor was taken from a woman between 55 and 75 years old with COVID-19, enrolled during active disease. DNA for the CDR3: TGTGCCAGCAGCTCAGGACAGGACCTACCCCTCCACTTT. It codes for CASSSGQDLPLHF.